This T cell receptor (beta chain) was documented in a study of identifying expanded T cells in peripheral blood. Libraries were prepared by immunoSEQ multiplex PCR; TCRdb keeps only in-frame clonotypes and omits some of them. The data hold approximately 120,000 clones, with 88% observed a single time. CDR3 length equals 14 residues. Trimming pared 2 bases from V and 2 bases from J, leaving 9 bases between. Per germline, CDR1 LGHNA and CDR2 YSLEER. The table lists this clone with a count of one. Antigen: not known. During the collection period, no donor immune events like infections were recorded. General study results and limits: Technical replicates showed about 1.2 changed clones; two weeks about 16; four weeks 19. Roughly two-week clone count variance significantly increased as total template count grew.

Sequencing was done on a sample of blood. The origin of this receptor is a person between 18 and 75 years old in good health. This chain uses TRBV4-3 with TRBJ1-2; D is unresolved. The CDR3 DNA reads as TGCGCCAGCAGCCAATCATCGGGCAACTATGGCTACACCTTC. It is translated as CASSQSSGNYGYTF.